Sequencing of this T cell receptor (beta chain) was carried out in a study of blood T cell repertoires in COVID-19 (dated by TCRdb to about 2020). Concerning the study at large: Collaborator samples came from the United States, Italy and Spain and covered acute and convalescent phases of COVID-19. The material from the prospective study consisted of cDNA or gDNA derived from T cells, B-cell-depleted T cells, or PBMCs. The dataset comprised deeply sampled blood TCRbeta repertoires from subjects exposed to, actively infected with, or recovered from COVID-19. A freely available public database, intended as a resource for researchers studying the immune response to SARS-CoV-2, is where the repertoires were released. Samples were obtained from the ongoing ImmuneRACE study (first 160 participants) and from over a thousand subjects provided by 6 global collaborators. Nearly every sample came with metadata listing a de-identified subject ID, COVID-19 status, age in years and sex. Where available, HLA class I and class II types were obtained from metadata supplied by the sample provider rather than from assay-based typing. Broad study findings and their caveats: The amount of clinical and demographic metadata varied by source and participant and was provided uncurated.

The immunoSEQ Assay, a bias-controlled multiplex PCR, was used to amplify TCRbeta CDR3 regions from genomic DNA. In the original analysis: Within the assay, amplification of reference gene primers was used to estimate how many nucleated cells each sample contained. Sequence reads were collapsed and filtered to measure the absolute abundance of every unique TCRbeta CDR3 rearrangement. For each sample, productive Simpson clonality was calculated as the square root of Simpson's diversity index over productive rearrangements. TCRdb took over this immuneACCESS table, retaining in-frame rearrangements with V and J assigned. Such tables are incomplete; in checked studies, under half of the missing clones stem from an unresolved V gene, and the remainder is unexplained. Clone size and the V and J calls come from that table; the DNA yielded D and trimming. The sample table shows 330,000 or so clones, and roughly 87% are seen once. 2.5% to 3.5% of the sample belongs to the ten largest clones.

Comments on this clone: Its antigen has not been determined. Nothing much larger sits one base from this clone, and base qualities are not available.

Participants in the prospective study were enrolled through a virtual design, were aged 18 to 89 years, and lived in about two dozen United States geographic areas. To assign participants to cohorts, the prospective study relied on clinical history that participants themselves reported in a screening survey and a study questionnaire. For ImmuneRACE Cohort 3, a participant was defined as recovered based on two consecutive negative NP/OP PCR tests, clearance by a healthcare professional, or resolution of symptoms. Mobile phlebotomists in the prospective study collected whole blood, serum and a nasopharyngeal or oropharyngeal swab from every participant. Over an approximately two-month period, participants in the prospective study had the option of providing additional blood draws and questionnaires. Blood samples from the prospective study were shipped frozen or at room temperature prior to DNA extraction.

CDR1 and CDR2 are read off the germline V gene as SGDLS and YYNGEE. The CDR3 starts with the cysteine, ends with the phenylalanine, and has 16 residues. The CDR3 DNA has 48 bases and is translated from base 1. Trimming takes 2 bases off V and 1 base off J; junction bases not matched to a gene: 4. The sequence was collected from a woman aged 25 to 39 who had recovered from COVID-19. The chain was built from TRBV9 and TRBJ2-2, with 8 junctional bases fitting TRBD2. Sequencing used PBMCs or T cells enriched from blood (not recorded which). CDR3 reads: CASSVTTSVNTGELFF. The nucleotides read TGTGCCAGCAGCGTTACGACTAGCGTGAACACCGGGGAGCTGTTTTTT.